One sample yielded the 21 T cell receptor beta chains listed below, sequenced in a study of shared clonotypes between healthy human individuals (dated by TCRdb to 2020 to 2022). The library was generated by the immunoSEQ multiplex PCR assay. The table was pulled from immuneACCESS by TCRdb, which kept in-frame rearrangements only. Such tables lose some clones; where checked, under half of the loss comes from unresolved V genes, and the rest has no known cause. The sample contains 300,000 or so clones, around two thirds of them found a single time. Over 9% of the sample comes from the top ten. Source material: memory CD4+ T cells sorted from blood. The label giving this sample's cell subset or site can be read as: CD45RA-negative fraction. The receptors were sampled from a man aged 30 to 45 in good health.

The CDR3 region is CASSLNRVNQPQHF. The CDR3 DNA reads TGTGCCAGCAGCTTAAACAGGGTGAATCAGCCCCAGCATTTT. The chain employs TRBV5-6 and TRBJ1-5; a possible D gene is TRBD1 (6 bases). V was pared by 2 bases and J by 4 bases, with 10 bases between. In germline, CDR1 is SGHDT, CDR2 YYEEEE. CDR3 length equals 14 residues.

This clone showed up just once. J is TRBJ1-5 and V is TRBV18; TRBD1 matches 7 bases. CDR1 is KGHSH, CDR2 LQKENI, per germline. The CDR3 covers 16 residues. V dropped 2 bases and J dropped 3; count of bases not matched to a gene: 7. The CDR3 nucleotides read TGTGCCAGCTCACCATGGGCGGGACAGAACAATCAGCCCCAGCATTTT. Its protein is CASSPWAGQNNQPQHF. Filled out from reference TRBV18 and TRBJ1-5, the complete variable domain reads NAGVMQNPRHLVRRRGQEARLRCSPMKGHSHVYWYRQLPEEGLKFMVYLQKENIIDESGMPKERFSAEFPKEGPSILRIQQVVRGDSAAYFCASSPWAGQNNQPQHFGDGTRLSIL.

This clone was counted a few times. CDR3 loop: CASSLDPANTEAFF. In nucleotides, the CDR3 is TGCGCCAGCAGCTTGGATCCAGCTAACACTGAAGCTTTCTTT. The gene calls are TRBV5-1 and TRBJ1-1; no clear D. Trimming left V 0 bases short and J 2 bases short, with 8 bases between. The germline CDR1 and CDR2 sequences are SGHRS and YFSETQ. The CDR3 runs 14 residues.

The count of this clone is one. V usage is TRBV2 and J usage is TRBJ2-3; 8 bases fit TRBD1. V was clipped by 5 bases and J by 0 bases; unmatched bases: 1. The V gene's germline CDR1 is SNHLY and CDR2 FYNNEI. The CDR3 has 14 residues. The CDR3 loop reads CASSRDRSTDTQYF. The CDR3 region has the DNA TGTGCCAGCAGTCGGGACAGGAGCACAGATACGCAGTATTTT.

The chain uses TRBV5-8 and TRBJ1-5; D call uncertain. The CDR3 length is 13 residues. Germline V CDR1 and CDR2: SGHTS, YDEGEE. V was clipped by 2 bases and J by 6 bases, with 9 bases between them. CDR3 protein: CASSFFSSQPQHF. As DNA, the CDR3 is TGTGCCAGCAGCTTTTTTTCAAGTCAGCCCCAGCATTTT.

This chain links TRBV4-1 with TRBJ2-7; perhaps TRBD2 as D (5 bases). The V end was cut by 4 bases, the J end by 2 bases, with 15 bases between. CDR1 and CDR2 from the germline V gene are MGHRA and YSYEKL. The CDR3 has 15 amino acids. The CDR3 protein is CASSPHGENPYEQYF. For the CDR3, the DNA is TGCGCCAGCAGCCCCCACGGGGAGAACCCCTACGAGCAGTACTTC.

The chain links TRBV4-1 to TRBJ2-2; the D is unclear. Trimming shortened V by 4 bases and J by 5 bases, and 14 bases separated the two germline ends. This CDR3 region has 15 residues. Per the germline V gene, CDR1 is MGHRA and CDR2 is YSYEKL. CDR3 in amino acids: CASSLQAGPTGELFF. As DNA, the CDR3 is TGCGCCAGCAGCCTGCAGGCAGGACCAACCGGGGAGCTGTTTTTT.

J is TRBJ2-1 and V is TRBV6-1, with 9 bases aligning to TRBD2. Germline-derived CDR1 and CDR2 are MNHNS and SASEGT. This CDR3 comprises 15 residues. V shed 4 bases, J shed 6 bases, and the junction held 7 bases outside the gene matches. CDR3 protein: CASSAASTSGNEQFF. The CDR3 bases are TGTGCCAGCAGTGCCGCTTCGACTAGCGGCAATGAGCAGTTCTTC.

This clone was detected many times. J is TRBJ2-1 and V is TRBV18; 13 bases are a match to TRBD2. CDR3 length: 16 amino acids. The V gene end was trimmed by 4 bases and the J gene end by 3 bases; junction bases not matched to a gene: 3. Germline assignment: CDR1 KGHSH and CDR2 LQKENI. In DNA, the CDR3 is TGTGCCAGCTCACTCCGGACTAGCGGGAGCTACAATGAGCAGTTCTTC. Translation: CASSLRTSGSYNEQFF. The full variable domain, its missing parts supplied by reference TRBV18 and TRBJ2-1, is NAGVMQNPRHLVRRRGQEARLRCSPMKGHSHVYWYRQLPEEGLKFMVYLQKENIIDESGMPKERFSAEFPKEGPSILRIQQVVRGDSAAYFCASSLRTSGSYNEQFFGPGTRLTVL.

This rearrangement joins TRBV7-8 to TRBJ2-1; 9 bases line up with TRBD2. The CDR3 sequence is 17 residues long. Germline V gene data show CDR1 as SGHVS and CDR2 as FQNEAQ. The trim removed 5 bases at V and 0 bases at J, leaving 8 bases unmatched. The CDR3 region has the DNA TGTGCCAGCAGCCAGACCCATAGCGGGAGCTCCTACAATGAGCAGTTCTTC. Translating gives CASSQTHSGSSYNEQFF.

This sequence joins TRBV5-8 and TRBJ1-5; D possibly corresponds to TRBD1 (5 bases). CDR3 length: 16 amino acids. V gave up 4 bases and J gave up 0 bases, with 14 bases separating them. Germline V lookup: CDR1 SGHTS, CDR2 YDEGEE. DNA for the CDR3: TGTGCCAGCAGCGCAGGTGGGGACCATAGCAATCAGCCCCAGCATTTT. It is translated as CASSAGGDHSNQPQHF.

The rearrangement joins TRBV6-1 to TRBJ2-5, with a tentative D call TRBD2 (6 bases). The germline V and J ends were trimmed by 4 bases and 1 base, with 10 bases remaining between them. This CDR3 region has 14 residues. Germline V gene sequence: CDR1 MNHNS, CDR2 SASEGT. The CDR3 sequence is CASSGPGGQETQYF. The CDR3, as DNA: TGTGCCAGCAGTGGGCCCGGGGGCCAAGAGACCCAGTACTTC.

V and J are TRBV2 and TRBJ2-3; D is ambiguous. This CDR3 has 10 residues. With 8 bases removed from V and 7 bases from J, the gap between germline ends came to 7 bases. CDR1 and CDR2 (germline): SNHLY, FYNNEI. For the CDR3, the DNA is TGTGCCAGCGGACCCAATACGCAGTATTTT. Its translation: CASGPNTQYF.

The rearrangement joins TRBV27 to TRBJ1-2, with 7 bases aligning to TRBD1. Trimming took 0 bases from V and 8 from J; bases not matched to a gene: 3. The CDR3 runs to 13 residues. CDR1 and CDR2 (germline): MNHEY, SMNVEV (reference sequence). DNA of the CDR3: TGTGCCAGCAGTTTATCCGACAGGGCGGGCTACACCTTC. Translating gives CASSLSDRAGYTF.

V gene TRBV5-8 combines with J gene TRBJ1-1, with 8 bases identical to TRBD1. V shed 4 bases, J shed 2 bases, and the junction held 13 bases outside the gene matches. CDR1 and CDR2 from the germline V gene are SGHTS and YDEGEE. This CDR3 has 17 amino acids. DNA for the CDR3: TGTGCCAGCAGCCTTCGGACAGGGAGGGCCGGAAACACTGAAGCTTTCTTT. It encodes CASSLRTGRAGNTEAFF.

This rearrangement joins TRBV6-1 to TRBJ2-2; TRBD1 matches at 8 bases. After removal of 8 bases from V and 5 bases from J, the junction contained 10 bases not matched to a gene. The CDR3 contains 15 residues. Germline CDR1 is MNHNS and CDR2 is SASEGT. The CDR3 nucleotides read TGTGCCAGCCTACAGGGGGGTGGTCGTACCGGGGAGCTGTTTTTT. Translating gives CASLQGGGRTGELFF.

This clone was counted only a few times. The chain is built from TRBV19 and TRBJ1-5; D uncertain. Per the germline V gene, CDR1 is LNHDA and CDR2 is SQIVND (reference sequence). The CDR3 consists of 13 residues. V was clipped by 1 base and J by 9 bases, with 10 bases between them. The DNA for the CDR3 is TGTGCCAGTAGTATAGTTTCAAGGAGGCCCCAGCATTTT. This translates into CASSIVSRRPQHF. The variable domain in full, with the rest retrieved from reference TRBV19 and TRBJ1-5, is DGGITQSPKYLFRKEGQNVTLSCEQNLNHDAMYWYRQDPGQGLRLIYYSQIVNDFQKGDIAEGYSVSREKKESFPLTVTSAQKNPTAFYLCASSIVSRRPQHFGDGTRLSIL.

The V and J genes are TRBV5-8 and TRBJ1-3; no firm D call. The CDR3 sequence is 12 residues long. The V and J ends lost 0 bases and 5 bases respectively, with 3 bases between them. Germline lookup yields CDR1 SGHTS and CDR2 YDEGEE. In nucleotides, the CDR3 is TGTGCCAGCAGCTTGGTCCGAAACACCATATATTTT. Amino acid sequence: CASSLVRNTIYF. Using reference TRBV5-8 and TRBJ1-3 for the parts outside the CDR3, the full variable domain is EAGVTQSPTHLIKTRGQQATLRCSPISGHTSVYWYQQALGLGLQFLLWYDEGEERNRGNFPPRFSGRQFPNYSSELNVNALELEDSALYLCASSLVRNTIYFGEGSWLTVV.

This clone has more than one count but fewer than ten. The chain couples TRBV14 to TRBJ2-7, with 8 bases lining up with TRBD1. From germline, CDR1 is SGHDN and CDR2 FVKESK. J was trimmed by 6 bases and V by 5 bases; bases with no gene match: 15. The CDR3 totals 16 residues. In nucleotides, the CDR3 is TGTGCCAGCAGCGCGCAGGGGGCACTACTTCTTGGCGAGCAGTACTTC. Translated: CASSAQGALLLGEQYF.

The chain recombines TRBV11-2 with TRBJ1-5; no clear D gene. Trimming left V 4 bases short and J 2 bases short, with 6 bases between. Germline CDR1 SGHAT, CDR2 FQNNGV. The CDR3 contains 13 residues. The CDR3 is CASSSSGNQPQHF. CDR3 DNA sequence: TGTGCCAGCAGCTCCTCTGGCAATCAGCCCCAGCATTTT.

This sequence joins TRBV5-6 and TRBJ2-1, with D tentatively TRBD2 (5 bases). Germline values: CDR1 SGHDT, CDR2 YYEEEE. Trimming took off 4 bases at V and 7 bases at J, with 18 bases between the two ends. The CDR3 covers 15 residues. DNA for the CDR3: TGTGCCAGCAGCCCGGACTCCCGGTTGAGAAATGAGCAGTTCTTC. Translation: CASSPDSRLRNEQFF.